This entry lists 18 T cell receptor beta chains sequenced from one sample in a study of blood T cells in healthy people across ages. Next came a second PCR, run for about 6 to 11 cycles, which used a sample-barcoded 5' primer along with a J-beta primer mix. MiXCR, applied by TCRdb to the 5' RACE reads, yields one record per CDR3 protein. The sample includes 780,000 or so distinct CDR3 sequences, roughly 25% of them seen just once. These data are also associated with another study on T cells of mothers and their children.

The sample was blood. Every receptor here comes from a boy aged 10-17 years in good health.

V is TRBV5-5 and J is TRBJ2-1; 7 nucleotides align to TRBD1. V shed 3 bases, J shed 8 bases, and the junction held 14 bases outside the gene matches. This CDR3 comprises 16 residues. Germline CDR1 reads SGHKS; CDR2 reads YYEKEE (reference sequence). The DNA for the CDR3 is TGTGCCAGCAGCTCCGGGCCACCGGGACAGCGAGATGAGCAGTTCTTC. This codes for CASSSGPPGQRDEQFF.

This clonotype was detected only a few times. The chain is built from TRBV29-1 and TRBJ2-2, with 9 bases aligning to TRBD1. The CDR3 is made up of 14 amino acids. V was pared by 6 bases and J by 3 bases, with 5 bases of the junction left unmatched. Germline CDR1 reads SQVTM; CDR2 reads ANQGSEA. CDR3 nucleotide sequence: TGCAGCGTCACCGGGACAGGGTACACCGGGGAGCTGTTTTTT. This sequence encodes CSVTGTGYTGELFF.

To note about this clonotype: The germline gene is not matched at one end of the junction; a read error may be the cause. The rearrangement links TRBV20-1 to TRBJ2-3, with a weak D call TRBD2 (6 bases). The CDR3 length is 19 residues. Germline CDR1 is DFQATT and CDR2 is SNEGSKA (reference sequence). The CDR3 DNA sequence: TGCAGTGCTAGTGGCGGTAGCGGTACCTTCTCCGCTAGCACAGATATGCAGTATTTT. It codes for CSASGGSGTFSASTDMQYF.

This clonotype was counted between two and nine times. One end of the junction varies from germline; a read error may be responsible. The J gene is TRBJ2-7, the V gene TRBV2; tentative D call: TRBD2 (6 bases). CDR3 length: 13 residues. Germline assignment: CDR1 SNHLY and CDR2 FYNNEI. The CDR3 sequence: CASRETLVYEQYF. Here the CDR3 DNA reads TGCGCCAGCCGGGAGACTTTGGTCTACGAGCAGTACTTC.

This clonotype showed up just a few times. The CDR3 loop reads CATQAGQSIQETQYF. Written as DNA, the CDR3 is TGTGCCACTCAGGCGGGACAGAGCATCCAAGAGACCCAGTACTTC. The chain combines TRBV10-3 with TRBJ2-5, with D tentatively TRBD1 (7 bases). The germline V gene has CDR1 ENHRY and CDR2 SYGVKD. The CDR3 runs to 15 residues. Trimming removed 10 bases from V and 1 base from J, with 19 bases in between.

This rearrangement joins TRBV6-5 to TRBJ2-3; 11 positions match TRBD2. There are 16 residues in the CDR3. Germline-derived CDR1 and CDR2 are MNHEY and SVGAGI. Trimming cost V 3 bases and J 1 base; bases outside gene matches: 3. The CDR3 DNA follows: TGTGCCAGCAGTTATCCGACTAGCGGGGGCACAGATACGCAGTATTTT. Residues: CASSYPTSGGTDTQYF.

Only a few counts were recorded for this clonotype. V and J are TRBV2 and TRBJ2-7; D possibly corresponds to TRBD1 (5 bases). The CDR3 length is 15 residues. The germline V and J ends were trimmed by 4 bases and 1 base, with 14 bases remaining between them. The germline CDR1 and CDR2 sequences are SNHLY and FYNNEI. In DNA form, the CDR3 reads TGTGCCAGCAGTGTATATCCCACAGGATCCTACGAGCAGTACTTC. Protein: CASSVYPTGSYEQYF.

The chain uses TRBV4-2 and TRBJ1-1; D uncertain. The CDR3 is made up of 14 amino acids. V lost 4 bases to trimming and J lost 11 bases, with 20 bases between them. Germline lookup yields CDR1 LGHNA and CDR2 YNFKEQ. CDR3 coding DNA: TGTGCCAGCAGCCGGGAGAGATTTGAGGGTTCGGCTTTCTTT. Protein: CASSRERFEGSAFF.

This clonotype has a handful of counts. The chain links TRBV30 to TRBJ2-3; 10 nucleotides match TRBD2. In germline, CDR1 is GTSNPN, CDR2 SVGIG (reference sequence). With 2 bases clipped from V and 5 bases from J, the junction kept 10 bases outside the gene matches. The length of the CDR3 is 16 residues. CDR3 region: CAWSWGAGGPGDTQYF. The CDR3 DNA sequence: TGTGCCTGGAGTTGGGGAGCGGGGGGGCCGGGAGATACGCAGTATTTT.

This clonotype was observed a few times. The genes are TRBV21-1 and TRBJ1-1; whether TRBD1, the table's D call, matches the DNA was not checked. TRBV21-1 corresponds to a pseudogene. The CDR3 length is 14 residues. CDR3 in amino acids: CASIMGAVNTEAFF. The CDR3, as DNA: TGTGCCAGCATAATGGGGGCAGTCAACACTGAAGCTTTCTTT.

As to this clonotype: Given the absence of the conserved phenylalanine or tryptophan at the CDR3 end, a read error is likely. This chain links TRBV7-2 with TRBJ2-1; 7 nucleotides agree with TRBD1. Germline loops: CDR1 SGHTA, CDR2 FQGNSA. Germline trimming cut 2 bases from V and 4 bases from J; bases unmatched to any gene: 2. The CDR3 spans 14 residues. CDR3: CASSLRQGYNEQFI. The DNA of the CDR3 is TGTGCCAGCAGCTTACGACAGGGTTACAATGAGCAGTTCATC.

On this clonotype itself: Its ends do not fully match the called genes, so a read error is possible. The chain joins TRBV6-5 to TRBJ1-1; tentative D call: TRBD1 (5 bases). Per germline, CDR1 MNHEY and CDR2 SVGAGI. CDR3 size: 16 residues. The CDR3 DNA reads TGTGCCAGCAATTACTCGGCTGCTGGGGGGGACACTGAAGCTTTCTTT. It translates to CASNYSAAGGDTEAFF.

The chain recombines TRBV19 with TRBJ1-2; D remains unclear. The length of the CDR3 is 14 residues. CDR1 LNHDA and CDR2 SQIVND come from the germline V gene (reference sequence). V lost 2 bases to trimming and J lost 5 bases, with 12 bases between them. The CDR3 spells CASSIPGSGYGYTF. In nucleotides, the CDR3 is TGTGCCAGTAGTATACCGGGCTCTGGATATGGCTACACCTTC.

This sequence joins TRBV20-1 and TRBJ2-5; 12 bases are shared with TRBD2. The DNA end lines up better with TRBJ2-7; the J call may be wrong. CDR1 is DFQATT, CDR2 SNEGSKA, per germline (reference sequence). The CDR3 totals 17 residues. The CDR3 bases are TGCAGTGCTAGAGATCGCGGACTAGCGGGAACCAACTACGAGCAGTACTTC. It encodes CSARDRGLAGTNYEQYF.

The V gene is TRBV7-6, the J gene TRBJ2-5; TRBD1 aligns across 8 bases. The ends lost 1 base at V and 1 base at J; junction bases unmatched: 8. The CDR3 runs 17 residues. Per germline, CDR1 SGHVS and CDR2 FNYEAQ. The CDR3 reads CASSLGTGGQVQETQYF. The CDR3, as DNA: TGTGCCAGCAGCTTAGGTACCGGGGGACAGGTCCAAGAGACCCAGTACTTC.

This clonotype was seen only a few times. The CDR3 reads CASSEPQGSNQPQHF. As DNA, the CDR3 is TGTGCCAGCAGCGAACCTCAGGGGAGCAATCAGCCCCAGCATTTT. The V gene is TRBV28, the J gene TRBJ1-5, with a weak D call TRBD1 (6 bases). From germline, CDR1 is MDHEN and CDR2 SYDVKM. Trimming cost V 6 bases and J 1 base, with 13 bases left between them. This CDR3 is 15 amino acids long.

The chain employs TRBV2 and TRBJ2-4; the D is unclear. The germline V gene encodes CDR1 SNHLY and CDR2 FYNNEI. The CDR3 length is 16 residues. Trimming stripped 1 base from V and 2 bases from J, with 12 bases between. CDR3 protein: CASSEDGLLPKNIQYF. For the CDR3, the DNA is TGTGCCAGCAGTGAAGACGGGCTCTTACCCAAAAACATTCAGTACTTC.

This clonotype was seen repeatedly, ten times or more. V gene TRBV5-1 combines with J gene TRBJ2-6, with D tentatively TRBD1 (6 bases). The germline V and J ends were trimmed by 3 bases and 2 bases, with 12 bases remaining between them. This CDR3 is 16 amino acids long. Germline V CDR1 and CDR2: SGHRS, YFSETQ. CDR3 DNA sequence: TGCGCCAGCAGCTACTACAGGGATCCTGGGGCCAACGTCCTGACTTTC. Translating gives CASSYYRDPGANVLTF.